This T cell receptor beta chain was sequenced during a study of shared T cell receptors in the human thymus. Trimming removed 3 bases from V and 3 bases from J, with 15 bases in between. Germline lookup yields CDR1 SGHRS and CDR2 YFSETQ. This CDR3 is built from 16 residues. Only in-frame clones appear in the TCRdb table, and some are missing; sequencing was by immunoSEQ multiplex PCR. The sample includes around 730,000 clones, approximately 85% of them seen just once. These sequences were also reported in another study, on human thymus T cells.

The gene calls are TRBV5-1 and TRBJ1-4; perhaps TRBD1 as D (6 bases). The sequenced sample consisted of thymocytes. This clonotype was sampled from a girl under three years old with a congenital heart defect. The CDR3 nucleotides read TGCGCCAGCAGCTCCGAAACAGGGTGGGCTAATGAAAAACTGTTTTTT. Amino acids: CASSSETGWANEKLFF.